The clone carrying this T cell receptor beta chain was counted at least ten times. The germline gives CDR1 SGHTA, CDR2 FQGNSA. This CDR3 has 15 residues. V dropped 1 base and J dropped 4 bases, with 11 bases sitting between them. This library used roughly 370 ng RNA and molecular barcoded adaptors spanning alpha/delta and beta/gamma chains. TCRdb recomputed calls from the reads with MiXCR, one row per CDR3 protein. The profile shows about 130,000 distinct CDR3 sequences, roughly 13% of them singletons. This entry is derived from a study of read filtering for tumor transcriptome and immune sequencing. This sequence joins TRBV7-2 and TRBJ2-1; D is possibly TRBD1 (5 bases). The receptor was derived from a donor over 35 with multiple myeloma. Sequenced: a population of CD138-negative cells sorted from bone marrow. The CDR3 spells CASSLDKGSYNEQFF. CDR3 coding DNA: TGTGCCAGCAGCTTAGATAAGGGGTCTTACAATGAGCAGTTCTTC.